This entry is about one T cell receptor beta chain. Its antigen is currently not known. No clone much larger than this one lies a single base away; base qualities are absent. These data come from a study of shared clonotypes between healthy human individuals (TCRdb year 2020). A note on the overall study: Two women and three men aged 18 to 49 years were included in the cohort. For each donor, CD4 naive and CD4 memory were each run on three plates, CD8 naive on two plates, and CD8 memory on one plate. To estimate repertoire size and how much clonotypes are shared between individuals, the study performed deep sequencing of blood TCR repertoires from roughly five healthy adults. Libraries were prepared and TCR repertoires were sequenced by different laboratories using diverse techniques, in order to increase sequencing depth and limit assay-specific biases. Each donor's leukapheresis produced roughly between roughly 0.9 and 9 billion PBMCs.

TCR CDR3 regions were amplified from genomic DNA by multiplex PCR using the deep immunoSEQ assay. Genomic DNA extracted from each cell subset was distributed evenly over all wells of several immunoSEQ 96-well plates, and each plate served as one replicate. Each replicate PCR for sorted subsets received about 210 ng genomic DNA, equal to about 30,000 T cell genomes. The purified libraries were quantified using a Qubit 3.0 fluorometer, sized with a Bioanalyzer 2100, and then quantified again using the KAPA Library Quantification kit. Each immunoSEQ 96-well plate was sequenced on its own single-read 150-cycle Illumina NextSeq 550 flow cell. The authors' analysis ran thus. The immunoSEQ output contained only junctional sequences without quality scores, so filtering could not match that applied to full-length reads. Sequences were annotated with PyIR, a Python wrapper for IgBLAST v1.9, using IMGT germline references to assign V/J genes and CDR3. Reads were removed for weak V/J assignments (E-value above 1e-6), missing CDR3, stop codons, out-of-frame junctions, or ambiguous translated residues. V3J clonotypes were defined as sequences sharing the same inferred V gene, J gene, and CDR3 amino acid sequence. Percentage overlap between repertoires was computed as shared unique clonotypes divided by the size of the smaller repertoire. Three approaches were used to assess repertoire richness: RTK rarefaction, the Chao1 estimator, and Recon v2.1 estimates of unobserved clonotypes. OLGA was used to compute generation probabilities for all TCRbeta clonotypes that the gDNA method yielded from a handful of donors. TCRdb re-hosts the immuneACCESS table, in-frame sequences only. Its copies lack some clones; in the studies checked, an unresolved V gene accounts for under half of them, and the cause for the rest is not known. V and J calls and clone size are given by that table; D and trimming were obtained from the DNA. Within this sample are 600,000 to 750,000 clones, with 90% of them counted one time only. The ten largest clones capture 34% of the sample.

Cut back by 1 base and 0 bases, the V and J ends lie 12 bases apart. The germline V gene sets CDR1 to MDHEN and CDR2 to SYDVKM. Counted from cysteine to phenylalanine, this CDR3 has 16 amino acids. Here the CDR3 DNA is all that survives: 48 bases in frame from base 1. General findings and caveats noted by the study authors: Larger estimated clonotype richness was generally found for naive subsets than for memory subsets. Rarefaction of sorted-subset datasets indicated incomplete sequencing despite the large sequencing depth. Compared with non-shared clonotypes, the clonotypes found in all four sorted-subset donors had higher generation probabilities. Pairwise subsampling led to the expectation that sequencing depth would affect the degree of clonotype sharing among donors. The small number of donors limited the genetic and exposure-history diversity represented. Across four donors, around 5% of naive CD4, roughly 3.8% of naive CD8, 2% to 2.5% of memory CD4, and 0.4% to 0.45% of memory CD8 clonotypes were shared. Sampling was restricted to blood, and TCR repertoires in tissue are likely to differ from TCR repertoires in blood.

The donors were healthy, HIV-negative adults with no recently reported acute infections or vaccinations. Every donor was a Caucasian adult living in Nashville, Tennessee, USA. The CD8 memory samples were a combination of magnetically selected CD45RO+ cells and CCR7-negative CD45RA+ effector memory (TemRA) cells. Blood was collected by leukapheresis, and PBMCs were isolated by Ficoll-Histopaque density gradient centrifugation and then cryopreserved in liquid nitrogen vapor phase. Purity and quantity of every magnetically sorted T cell population were checked by analytical flow cytometry. Each sorted fraction had its genomic DNA isolated and then quantified by UV absorbance on a Nanodrop 2000c.

The receptor chain draws on TRBV28 and TRBJ1-1, and TRBD1 may be the D gene, going by 5 matching bases. The receptor was isolated from a young man in good health. Some clones in this sample may be carry-over from other donors' samples. The sequencing input was memory CD8+ T cells from PBMCs. Taken with the paper, the label for cell subset or site translates to: CD45RO+ cells pooled with CCR7-negative TemRA cells. CDR3 protein: CASSLSPGQLNTEAFF. The DNA sequence reads TGTGCCAGCAGTTTATCCCCAGGGCAGCTGAACACTGAAGCTTTCTTT. When the CDR3 is completed using the reference TRBV28 and TRBJ1-1 genes on either side, the full variable domain is DVKVTQSSRYLVKRTGEKVFLECVQDMDHENMFWYRQDPGLGLRLIYFSYDVKMKEKGDIPEGYSVSREKKERFSLILESASTNQTSMYLCASSLSPGQLNTEAFFGQGTRLTVV.